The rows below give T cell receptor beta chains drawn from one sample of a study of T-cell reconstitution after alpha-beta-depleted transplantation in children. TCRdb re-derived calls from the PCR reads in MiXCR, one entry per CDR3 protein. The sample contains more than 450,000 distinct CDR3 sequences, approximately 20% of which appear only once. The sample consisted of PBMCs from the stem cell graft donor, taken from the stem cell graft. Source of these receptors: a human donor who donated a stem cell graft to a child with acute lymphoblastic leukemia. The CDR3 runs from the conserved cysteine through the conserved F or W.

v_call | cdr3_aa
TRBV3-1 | CASSPRRVIYEQYF
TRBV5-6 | CASSYTGAPRTDTQYF
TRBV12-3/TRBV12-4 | CARRTGLNTGELFF
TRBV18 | CASSQGQATFNEKLFF
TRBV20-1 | CSARSLAGNEQFF
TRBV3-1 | CASSPLPGGVKHTGELFF
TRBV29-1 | CSVSGQGGSGANVLTF
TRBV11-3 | CASSYLTYNEQFF
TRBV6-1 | CASSPWIPYEQYF
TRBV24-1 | CATSDRDRESNQPQHF
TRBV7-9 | CASSKHYNEQFF
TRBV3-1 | CASSPAVGRVTEAFF
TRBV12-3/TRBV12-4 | CASSLRTPGTNEKLFF
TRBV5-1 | CASSLVQGAAEAFF
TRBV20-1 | CSANPGVWDSPLHF
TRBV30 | CAWMTEVPYEQYF
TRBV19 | CASSMGRAQPQHF
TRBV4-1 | CASSHVGAETQYF
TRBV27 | CASSLHRNTGELFF
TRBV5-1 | CASSWRTGGPSRNQPQHF
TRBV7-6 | CASSLKGANEQYF
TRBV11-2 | CASSFLEQETQYF
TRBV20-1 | CSAKQGSGANVLTF
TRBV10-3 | CAISGTGTSGRGNEQFF
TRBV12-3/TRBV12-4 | CASSSLREGLDEQFF
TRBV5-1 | CASSLPGLGAGELFF
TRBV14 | CASSQQGAGANVLTF
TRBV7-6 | CASGGLAIVGANEKLFF
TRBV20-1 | CSAVTGYYGGELFF
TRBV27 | CASSQQGSIRNEQFF
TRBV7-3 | CASSLGPTEQFF
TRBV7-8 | CASSALSAGETDTQYF
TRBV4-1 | CASSQETSGSGQETQYF
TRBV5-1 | CASSNTLAGGLYNEQFF
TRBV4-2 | CASSLSHRQLGYNEQFF
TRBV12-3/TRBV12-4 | CASSFTISGGRAGELFF
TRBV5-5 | CASSLAPGGNQPQHF
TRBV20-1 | CSARNQGLYGYTF
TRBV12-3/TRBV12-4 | CASSPASLPRASYGYTF
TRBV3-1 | CASRDRSYEQYF
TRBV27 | CASSSGTGVLGQPQHF
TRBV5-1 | CASSLDRGPTFF
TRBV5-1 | CASSRQLAGVTDTQYF
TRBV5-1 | CASSYPMTSGYTGELFF
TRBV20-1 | CSASGTTTGELFF
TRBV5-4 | CASSFRDFGGELFF
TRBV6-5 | CASSYSGQATNEKLFF
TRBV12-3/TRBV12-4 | CASSSAIGERRDEQYF
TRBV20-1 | CSAIPRLKETQYF
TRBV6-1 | CASSSGGAHQPQHF
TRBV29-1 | CSVVYGTGAYEQYF
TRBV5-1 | CASSLAAGARNEQFF
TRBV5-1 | CASSGGLALGPTDTQYF
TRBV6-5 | CASRYRVRPTEAFF